This T cell receptor (beta chain) was captured by sequencing in a study of CD8+CD57+ T cells in acquired aplastic anemia. Study-wide background: Mean DNA quantity obtained from sorted CD4+ and CD8+ cells was 2.5 to 4 ug. Broader study findings: Both patients and controls carried the same twenty-nine CD8+ CDR3 sequences.

The patients chosen for sequencing had shown expansion of CD8+CD57+ cells (detected by flow cytometry). Blood samples were obtained from patients who had received no prior therapy. As regards this clonotype: What it recognizes is unknown.

Per the germline V gene, CDR1 is MGHDK and CDR2 is SYGVNS. The CDR3 length is 15 residues. V dropped 6 bases and J dropped 3 bases, with 14 bases sitting between them. Genomic DNA templated the TCR beta VDJ and CDR3 profiling. TCRdb itself ran the reads through MiXCR, one entry per CDR3 protein. The sample records approximately 150,000 distinct CDR3 sequences, about two thirds being singletons. The source of this sequence is a human donor with aplastic anemia. The sequencing input was sorted CD4+, CD8+, or CD8+CD57+ T cells (not recorded which) from PBMCs. The chain carries TRBV25-1 and TRBJ2-2, with D tentatively TRBD1 (6 bases). Here the CDR3 reads CASSAYGTYTGELFF. DNA of the CDR3: TGTGCCAGCAGCGCATACGGGACATACACCGGGGAGCTGTTTTTT. The full variable domain, rest sourced from reference TRBV25-1 and TRBJ2-2, is EADIYQTPRYLVIGTGKKITLECSQTMGHDKMYWYQQDPGMELHLIHYSYGVNSTEKGDLSSESTVSRIRTEHFPLTLESARPSHTSQYLCASSAYGTYTGELFFGEGSRLTVL.